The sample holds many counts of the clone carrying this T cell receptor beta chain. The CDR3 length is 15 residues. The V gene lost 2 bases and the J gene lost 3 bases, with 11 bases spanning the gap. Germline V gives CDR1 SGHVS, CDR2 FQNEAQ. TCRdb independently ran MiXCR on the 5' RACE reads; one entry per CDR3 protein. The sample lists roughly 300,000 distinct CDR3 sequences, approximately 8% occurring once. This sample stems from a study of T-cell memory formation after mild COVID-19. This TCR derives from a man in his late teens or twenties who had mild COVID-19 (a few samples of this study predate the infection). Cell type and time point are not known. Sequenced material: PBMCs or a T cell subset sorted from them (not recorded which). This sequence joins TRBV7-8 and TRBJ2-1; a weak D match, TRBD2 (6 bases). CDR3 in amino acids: CASSLRGDNYNEQFF. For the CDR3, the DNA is TGTGCCAGCAGCTTACGCGGGGATAACTACAATGAGCAGTTCTTC.